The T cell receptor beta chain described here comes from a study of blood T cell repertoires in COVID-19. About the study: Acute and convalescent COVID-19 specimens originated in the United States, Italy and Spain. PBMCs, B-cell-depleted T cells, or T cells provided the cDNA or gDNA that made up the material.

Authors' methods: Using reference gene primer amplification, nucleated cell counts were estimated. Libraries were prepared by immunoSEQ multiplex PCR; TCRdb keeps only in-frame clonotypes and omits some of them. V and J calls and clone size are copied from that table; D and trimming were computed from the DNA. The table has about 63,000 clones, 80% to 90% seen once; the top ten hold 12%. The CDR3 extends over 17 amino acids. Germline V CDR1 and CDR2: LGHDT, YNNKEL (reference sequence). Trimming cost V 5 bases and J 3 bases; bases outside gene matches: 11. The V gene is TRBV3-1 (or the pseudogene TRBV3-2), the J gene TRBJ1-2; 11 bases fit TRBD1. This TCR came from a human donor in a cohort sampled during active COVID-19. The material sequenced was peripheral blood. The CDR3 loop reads CASSSGTGGIADYGYTF. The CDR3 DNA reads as TGTGCCAGCAGCTCCGGGACAGGGGGGATTGCGGACTATGGCTACACCTTC.